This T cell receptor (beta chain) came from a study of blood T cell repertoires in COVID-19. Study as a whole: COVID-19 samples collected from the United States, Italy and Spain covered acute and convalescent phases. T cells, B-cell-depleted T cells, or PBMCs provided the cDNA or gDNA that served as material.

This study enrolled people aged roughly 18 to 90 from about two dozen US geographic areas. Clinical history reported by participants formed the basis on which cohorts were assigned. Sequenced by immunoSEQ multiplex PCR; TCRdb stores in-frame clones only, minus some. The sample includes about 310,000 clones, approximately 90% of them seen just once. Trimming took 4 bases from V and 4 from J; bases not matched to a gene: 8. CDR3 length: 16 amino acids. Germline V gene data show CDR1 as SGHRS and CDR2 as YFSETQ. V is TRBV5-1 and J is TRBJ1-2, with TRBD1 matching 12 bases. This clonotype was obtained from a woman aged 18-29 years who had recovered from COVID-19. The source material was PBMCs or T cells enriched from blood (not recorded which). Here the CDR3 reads CASSEGTGGLIYGYTF. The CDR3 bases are TGCGCCAGCAGCGAGGGGACAGGGGGCTTGATCTATGGCTACACCTTC.